This entry is about one T cell receptor beta chain. Its antigen remains unknown. This sample is part of a study of cytomegalovirus exposure and HLA in healthy donors. Germline assignment: CDR1 SGHRS and CDR2 YFSETQ. There are 16 residues in the CDR3. Trimming pared 0 bases from V and 2 bases from J, leaving 11 bases between. Primers: 60 Vbeta forward and 13 Jbeta reverse. Assay used: immunoSEQ multiplex PCR; TCRdb lists only in-frame clones, some missing. The sample carries over 200,000 clones, about 75% recorded once. Study results and limitations: Later, an analysis found that common viral pathogens appeared to be linked with several of the most significant clusters. Some V segments, TRBV6-2 and TRBV6-3 among them, were indistinguishable and were therefore excluded. Among the sequence variants, a highly shared cluster was likely an artifact of sequencing.

The sequence was obtained from a woman in her 30s in good health and CMV-seronegative. The source material was PBMCs. This chain links TRBV5-1 with TRBJ2-2, with D hard to call. For the CDR3, the DNA is TGCGCCAGCAGCTTGGAACAGAGCCACAACACCGGGGAGCTGTTTTTT. Translation: CASSLEQSHNTGELFF. The variable domain in full, completed from reference TRBV5-1 and TRBJ2-2, reads KAGVTQTPRYLIKTRGQQVTLSCSPISGHRSVSWYQQTPGQGLQFLFEYFSETQRNKGNFPGRFSGRQFSNSRSEMNVSTLELGDSALYLCASSLEQSHNTGELFFGEGSRLTVL.